These 15 T cell receptor beta chains originate from one sample sequenced in a study of Ad26.COV2.S vaccination and SARS-CoV-2 variants. Clones were read by immunoSEQ multiplex PCR, and TCRdb kept only the in-frame ones, dropping some. This table holds under 150,000 clones, about nine tenths found once. The starting material was peripheral blood, obtained after recovery from COVID-19. These receptors all stem from a human donor who had recovered from COVID-19.

This clone was detected only a few times. The CDR3 region has the DNA TGTGCCAGCAGTCCAACGCGGACAGGGTTCGAGCAGTACTTC. It specifies CASSPTRTGFEQYF. This chain joins TRBV6-5 and TRBJ2-7; 8 positions agree with TRBD1. The J segment lost 6 bases and the V segment lost 5 bases, leaving 9 bases of the junction unmatched. Germline assignment: CDR1 MNHEY and CDR2 SVGAGI. This CDR3 is built from 14 residues.

The chain joins TRBV7-9 to TRBJ1-3; 12 bases are shared with TRBD1. The CDR3 length is 15 residues. V shed 3 bases, J shed 8 bases, and the junction held 5 bases outside the gene matches. CDR1 and CDR2 from the germline V gene are SEHNR and FQNEAQ (reference sequence). CDR3 nucleotide sequence: TGTGCCAGCAGCTTGGGACAGGGGGCAAGAGACACCATATATTTT. Encoded protein: CASSLGQGARDTIYF. The full variable domain, with the rest looked up from reference TRBV7-9 and TRBJ1-3, is DTGVSQNPRHKITKRGQNVTFRCDPISEHNRLYWYRQTLGQGPEFLTYFQNEAQLEKSRLLSDRFSAERPKGSFSTLEIQRTEQGDSAMYLCASSLGQGARDTIYFGEGSWLTVV.

This sequence joins TRBV24-1 and TRBJ2-1; 11 bases map to TRBD2. V was pared by 6 bases and J by 5 bases, with 8 bases of the junction left unmatched. This CDR3 is built from 16 residues. Per the germline V gene, CDR1 is KGHDR and CDR2 is SFDVKD. The chain's CDR3 is CATSSELAGAHNEQFF. For the CDR3, the DNA is TGTGCCACCAGTTCCGAACTAGCGGGGGCGCACAATGAGCAGTTCTTC.

The rearrangement uses TRBV5-5 and TRBJ1-1, with D hard to call. The germline gives CDR1 SGHKS, CDR2 YYEKEE (reference sequence). This CDR3 contains 14 residues. The ends were cut back, 2 bases at V and 1 base at J, with 9 bases in the middle. The CDR3, as DNA: TGTGCCAGCAGCTTTTACGGAGGGAACACTGAAGCTTTCTTT. Its translation: CASSFYGGNTEAFF. Combining the CDR3 with reference TRBV5-5 and TRBJ1-1 gives the whole variable domain DAGVTQSPTHLIKTRGQQVTLRCSPISGHKSVSWYQQVLGQGPQFIFQYYEKEERGRGNFPDRFSARQFPNYSSELNVNALLLGDSALYLCASSFYGGNTEAFFGQGTRLTVV.

The V and J genes are TRBV27 and TRBJ2-3; TRBD1 aligns across 8 bases. The length of the CDR3 is 14 residues. Germline values: CDR1 MNHEY, CDR2 SMNVEV (reference sequence). After removal of 5 bases from V and 3 bases from J, the junction contained 4 bases not matched to a gene. The CDR3 bases are TGTGCCAGCAGTCCCAGACAGGGGACAGATACGCAGTATTTT. Encoded protein: CASSPRQGTDTQYF.

The chain recombines TRBV7-9 with TRBJ1-4; the D gene is possibly TRBD1 (5 bases). V was shortened by 0 bases and J by 8 bases, with 13 bases between the two germline ends. In germline, CDR1 is SEHNR, CDR2 FQNEAQ (reference sequence). The CDR3 is 15 amino acids. CDR3: CASSLAGGSEEKLFF. The CDR3 bases are TGTGCCAGCAGCTTAGCTGGGGGAAGTGAAGAAAAACTGTTTTTT.

This rearrangement joins TRBV4-3 to TRBJ2-7; 8 positions agree with TRBD1. With 4 bases clipped from V and 3 bases from J, the junction kept 8 bases outside the gene matches. Germline CDR1 and CDR2: LGHNA and YSLEER. This CDR3 is 15 amino acids long. The CDR3 spells CASSPGSTGDYEQYF. The CDR3 bases are TGCGCCAGCAGCCCAGGTTCGACAGGGGACTACGAGCAGTACTTC.

This clone was counted only a few times. Other DNA variants within this sample encode the same CDR3. The rearrangement links TRBV6-2 or TRBV6-3 to TRBJ2-7; 11 bases map to TRBD1. Unmatched junction bases numbered 3, after V lost 6 bases and J lost 2 bases. From germline, CDR1 is MNHEY and CDR2 SVGEGT. This CDR3 contains 14 residues. The CDR3 here is CASSPGQGAYEQYF. The CDR3 bases are TGTGCCAGCAGCCCGGGACAGGGGGCCTACGAGCAGTACTTC.

The chain combines TRBV19 with TRBJ2-2; 15 nucleotides line up with TRBD2. The V and J ends lost 5 bases and 0 bases, in that order; junction bases with no gene match: 1. This CDR3 has 17 amino acids. The V gene's germline CDR1 is LNHDA and CDR2 SQIVND (reference sequence). DNA of the CDR3: TGTGCCAGTAGTCGGACTAGCGGGGGGGCGAACACCGGGGAGCTGTTTTTT. Protein: CASSRTSGGANTGELFF.

The chain uses TRBV5-1 and TRBJ2-3; 10 bases match TRBD2. CDR1 is SGHRS, CDR2 YFSETQ, per germline. V lost 0 bases and J lost 2; bases outside the gene matches: 6. CDR3 length: 17 amino acids. CDR3 DNA sequence: TGCGCCAGCAGCTTGGGTTTTAGCGGGGGGTTCACAGATACGCAGTATTTT. The encoded protein is CASSLGFSGGFTDTQYF. Full variable domain (remainder filled in from reference TRBV5-1 and TRBJ2-3): KAGVTQTPRYLIKTRGQQVTLSCSPISGHRSVSWYQQTPGQGLQFLFEYFSETQRNKGNFPGRFSGRQFSNSRSEMNVSTLELGDSALYLCASSLGFSGGFTDTQYFGPGTRLTVL.

The chain uses TRBV5-1 and TRBJ1-5; no definite D call. The germline V gene has CDR1 SGHRS and CDR2 YFSETQ. Trimming left V 1 base short and J 0 bases short, with 2 bases between. The CDR3 sequence is 13 residues long. CDR3 sequence: CASSLYSNQPQHF. In nucleotides, the CDR3 is TGCGCCAGCAGCTTGTATAGCAATCAGCCCCAGCATTTT.

The V gene is TRBV7-8, the J gene TRBJ1-1; 9 nucleotides match TRBD1. The CDR3 runs to 14 residues. Germline CDR1 and CDR2: SGHVS and FQNEAQ. J lost 1 base, V lost 6 bases, and 3 bases had no gene match. Here the CDR3 DNA reads TGTGCCAGCAGGACAGGGGGGGCGAACACTGAAGCTTTCTTT. It yields the protein CASRTGGANTEAFF.

This clone occurred a few times. The chain is built from TRBV27 and TRBJ2-7; 11 positions agree with TRBD2. Unmatched junction bases numbered 3, after V lost 2 bases and J lost 3 bases. Germline CDR1 and CDR2: MNHEY and SMNVEV (reference sequence). The length of the CDR3 is 15 residues. The CDR3 region is CASSLDGTSGYEQYF. The DNA for the CDR3 is TGTGCCAGCAGTTTAGACGGGACTAGCGGCTACGAGCAGTACTTC.

CDR3 region: CASSDPLADEQFF. CDR3 coding DNA: TGTGCCAGCAGTGATCCCCTAGCGGATGAGCAGTTCTTC. The rearrangement links TRBV6-2 or TRBV6-3 to TRBJ2-1, with 7 bases identical to TRBD2. Per germline, CDR1 MNHEY and CDR2 SVGEGT. Trimming took 5 bases from V and 8 from J; bases not matched to a gene: 6. The CDR3 contains 13 residues.

This rearrangement joins TRBV5-1 to TRBJ1-4; D is perhaps TRBD1 (5 bases). Germline lookup yields CDR1 SGHRS and CDR2 YFSETQ. V gave up 3 bases and J gave up 5 bases, with 11 bases separating them. The CDR3 has 14 residues. The CDR3 DNA reads TGCGCCAGCAGCTCGCAGGGTCTCAATGAAAAACTGTTTTTT. It translates to CASSSQGLNEKLFF.